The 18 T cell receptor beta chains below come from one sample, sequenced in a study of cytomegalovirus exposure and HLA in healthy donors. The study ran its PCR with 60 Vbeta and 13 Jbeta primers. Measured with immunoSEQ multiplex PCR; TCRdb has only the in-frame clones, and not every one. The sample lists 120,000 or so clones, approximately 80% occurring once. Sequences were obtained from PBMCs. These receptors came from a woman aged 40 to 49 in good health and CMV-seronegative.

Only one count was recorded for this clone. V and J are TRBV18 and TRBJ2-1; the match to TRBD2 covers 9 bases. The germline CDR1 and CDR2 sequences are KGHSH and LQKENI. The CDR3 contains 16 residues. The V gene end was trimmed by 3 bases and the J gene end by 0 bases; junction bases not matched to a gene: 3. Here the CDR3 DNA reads TGTGCCAGCTCACCCCCTAGCGGGAACTCCTACAATGAGCAGTTCTTC. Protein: CASSPPSGNSYNEQFF.

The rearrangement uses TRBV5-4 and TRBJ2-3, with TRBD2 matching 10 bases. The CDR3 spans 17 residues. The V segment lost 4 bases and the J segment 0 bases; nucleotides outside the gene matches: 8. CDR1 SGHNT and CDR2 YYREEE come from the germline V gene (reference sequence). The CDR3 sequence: CASSVWSGGASTDTQYF. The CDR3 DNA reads TGTGCCAGCAGCGTGTGGAGCGGGGGGGCGAGCACAGATACGCAGTATTTT.

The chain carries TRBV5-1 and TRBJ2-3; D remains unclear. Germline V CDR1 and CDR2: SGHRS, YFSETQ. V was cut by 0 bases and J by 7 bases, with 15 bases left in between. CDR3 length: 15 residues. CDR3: CASSLEAGPQYTQYF. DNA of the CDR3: TGCGCCAGCAGCTTGGAGGCAGGCCCTCAGTATACGCAGTATTTT.

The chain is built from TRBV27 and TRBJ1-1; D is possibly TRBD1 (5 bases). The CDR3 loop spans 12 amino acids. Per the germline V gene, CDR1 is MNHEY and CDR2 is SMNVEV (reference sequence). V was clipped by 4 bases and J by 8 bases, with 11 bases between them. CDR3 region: CASSSRQTEAFF. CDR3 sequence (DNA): TGTGCCAGCAGTTCGCGACAGACAGAAGCTTTCTTT.

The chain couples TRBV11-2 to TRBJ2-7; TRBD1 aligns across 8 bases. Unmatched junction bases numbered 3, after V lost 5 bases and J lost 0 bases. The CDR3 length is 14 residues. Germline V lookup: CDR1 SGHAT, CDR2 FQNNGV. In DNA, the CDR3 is TGTGCCAGCAGCCGACAGGGGTCCTCCTACGAGCAGTACTTC. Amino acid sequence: CASSRQGSSYEQYF.

CDR3 residues: CASSFRAGTYEQYF. In nucleotides, the CDR3 is TGTGCCAGCAGTTTCCGGGCAGGGACCTACGAGCAGTACTTC. This chain connects TRBV28 to TRBJ2-7; a possible D gene is TRBD1 (5 bases). The CDR3 is made up of 14 amino acids. V was trimmed by 3 bases and J by 2 bases, leaving 11 bases between them. Germline V gene data show CDR1 as MDHEN and CDR2 as SYDVKM. The entire variable domain, with the rest obtained from reference TRBV28 and TRBJ2-7, is as follows: DVKVTQSSRYLVKRTGEKVFLECVQDMDHENMFWYRQDPGLGLRLIYFSYDVKMKEKGDIPEGYSVSREKKERFSLILESASTNQTSMYLCASSFRAGTYEQYFGPGTRLTVT.

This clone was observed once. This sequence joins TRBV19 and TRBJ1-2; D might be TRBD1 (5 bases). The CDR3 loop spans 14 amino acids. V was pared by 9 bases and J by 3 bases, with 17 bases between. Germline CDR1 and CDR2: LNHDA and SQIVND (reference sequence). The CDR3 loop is CASNQPAGYYGYTF. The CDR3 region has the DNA TGTGCCAGCAACCAACCGGCAGGGTACTATGGCTACACCTTC. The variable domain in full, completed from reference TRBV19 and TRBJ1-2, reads DGGITQSPKYLFRKEGQNVTLSCEQNLNHDAMYWYRQDPGQGLRLIYYSQIVNDFQKGDIAEGYSVSREKKESFPLTVTSAQKNPTAFYLCASNQPAGYYGYTFGSGTRLTVV.

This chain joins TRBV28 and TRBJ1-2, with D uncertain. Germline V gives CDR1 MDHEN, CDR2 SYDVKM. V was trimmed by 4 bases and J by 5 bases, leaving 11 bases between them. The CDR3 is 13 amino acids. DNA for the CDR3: TGTGCCAGCAGTTCAGGTCTTCTATATGGCTACACCTTC. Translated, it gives CASSSGLLYGYTF.

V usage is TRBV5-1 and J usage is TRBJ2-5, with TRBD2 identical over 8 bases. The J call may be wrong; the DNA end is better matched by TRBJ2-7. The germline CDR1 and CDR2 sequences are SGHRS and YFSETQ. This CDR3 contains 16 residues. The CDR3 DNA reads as TGCGCCAGCACCTCCGGGGCGAGCGGGGGCTCCTACGAGCAGTACTTC. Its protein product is CASTSGASGGSYEQYF.

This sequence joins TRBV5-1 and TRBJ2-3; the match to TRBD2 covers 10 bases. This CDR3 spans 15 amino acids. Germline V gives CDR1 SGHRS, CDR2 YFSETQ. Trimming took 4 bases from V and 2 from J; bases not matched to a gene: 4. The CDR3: CASSTTSGDTDTQYF. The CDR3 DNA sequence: TGCGCCAGCAGCACAACTAGCGGGGACACAGATACGCAGTATTTT.

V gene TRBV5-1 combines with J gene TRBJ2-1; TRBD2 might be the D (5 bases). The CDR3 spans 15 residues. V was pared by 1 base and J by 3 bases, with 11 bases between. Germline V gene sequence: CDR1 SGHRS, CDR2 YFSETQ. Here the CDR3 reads CASSLREPRYNEQFF. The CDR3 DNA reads TGCGCCAGCAGCTTGAGGGAGCCCCGCTACAATGAGCAGTTCTTC.

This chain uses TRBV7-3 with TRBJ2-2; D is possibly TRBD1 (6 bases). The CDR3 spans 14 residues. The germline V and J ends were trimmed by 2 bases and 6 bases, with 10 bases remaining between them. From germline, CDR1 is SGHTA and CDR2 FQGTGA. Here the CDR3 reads CASSLLRGPGELFF. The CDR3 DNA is TGTGCCAGCAGCTTACTCAGGGGCCCCGGGGAGCTGTTTTTT.

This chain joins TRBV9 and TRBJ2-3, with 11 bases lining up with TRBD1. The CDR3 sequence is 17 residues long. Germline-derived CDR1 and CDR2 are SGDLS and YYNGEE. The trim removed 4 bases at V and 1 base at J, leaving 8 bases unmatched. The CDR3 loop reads CASSTRGTGGGTDTQYF. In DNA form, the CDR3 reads TGTGCCAGCAGCACGAGGGGGACAGGGGGAGGCACAGATACGCAGTATTTT.

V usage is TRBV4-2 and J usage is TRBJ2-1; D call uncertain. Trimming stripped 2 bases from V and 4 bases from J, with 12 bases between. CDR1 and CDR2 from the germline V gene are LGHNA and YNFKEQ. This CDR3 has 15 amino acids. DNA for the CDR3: TGTGCCAGCAGCCAAATCGAAACAGAATACAATGAGCAGTTCTTC. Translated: CASSQIETEYNEQFF.

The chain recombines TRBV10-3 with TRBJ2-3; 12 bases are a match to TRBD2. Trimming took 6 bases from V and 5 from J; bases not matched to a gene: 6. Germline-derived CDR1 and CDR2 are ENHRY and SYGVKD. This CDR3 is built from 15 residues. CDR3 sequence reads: CAIRPSGRAGDTQYF. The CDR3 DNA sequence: TGTGCCATCAGACCTAGCGGGAGGGCAGGAGATACGCAGTATTTT.

The CDR3 sequence: CASTGLAGTYEQYF. CDR3 DNA sequence: TGTGCCAGCACCGGACTAGCGGGGACCTACGAGCAGTACTTC. The chain carries TRBV7-2 and TRBJ2-7, with TRBD2 matching over 12 bases. The CDR3 covers 14 residues. Germline trimming cut 7 bases from V and 2 bases from J; bases unmatched to any gene: 3. Germline V gives CDR1 SGHTA, CDR2 FQGNSA.

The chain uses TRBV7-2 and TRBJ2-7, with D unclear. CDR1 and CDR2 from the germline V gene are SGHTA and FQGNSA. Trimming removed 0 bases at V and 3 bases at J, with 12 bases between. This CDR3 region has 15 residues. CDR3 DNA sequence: TGTGCCAGCAGCTTAGCCCAGCCCGACATCTACGAGCAGTACTTC. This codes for CASSLAQPDIYEQYF.

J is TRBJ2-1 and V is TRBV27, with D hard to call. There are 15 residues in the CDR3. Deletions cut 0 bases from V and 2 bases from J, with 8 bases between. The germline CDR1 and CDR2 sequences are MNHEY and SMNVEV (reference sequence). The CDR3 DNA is TGTGCCAGCAGTTTATCCATACTTACCTACAATGAGCAGTTCTTC. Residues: CASSLSILTYNEQFF.